The 20 T cell receptor beta chains below all came from one sample that was sequenced in a study of T cell repertoires in cytomegalovirus infection. TCRdb re-called the reads with MiXCR, one entry per CDR3 protein. The sample lists roughly 240,000 distinct CDR3 sequences, 6.5% seen once, with roughly 6% in the top ten. The specimen sequenced was PBMCs. These receptors all stem from a human donor in good health (CMV status not recorded). Some clones in this sample may be carry-over from other donors' samples.

This clonotype was seen many times. The chain is built from TRBV28 and TRBJ1-6, with D possibly matching TRBD1 (5 bases). The length of the CDR3 is 15 residues. V dropped 8 bases and J dropped 5 bases, with 16 bases sitting between them. Germline V gene sequence: CDR1 MDHEN, CDR2 SYDVKM. The CDR3 DNA follows: TGTGCCAGCGGCGCTGTAGGGGAAAATAATTCACCCCTCCACTTT. As protein: CASGAVGENNSPLHF.

This chain joins TRBV6-2 or TRBV6-3 and TRBJ1-1; D possibly corresponds to TRBD1 (5 bases). V lost 5 bases, J lost 0 bases, and 19 bases lay in between. From germline, CDR1 is MNHEY and CDR2 SVGEGT. This CDR3 is built from 17 residues. The chain's CDR3 is CASSGGEQSLLNTEAFF. The CDR3, as DNA: TGTGCCAGCAGTGGGGGTGAGCAGAGCCTATTGAACACTGAAGCTTTCTTT.

This clonotype showed up many times. The chain links TRBV7-2 to TRBJ2-1; TRBD1 agrees at 9 bases. Germline CDR1 is SGHTA and CDR2 is FQGNSA. The CDR3 has 15 amino acids. The V and J ends lost 3 bases and 10 bases, in that order; junction bases with no gene match: 10. CDR3 protein: CASSFQGQGGYEQFF. The CDR3 DNA follows: TGTGCCAGCAGCTTTCAGGGACAGGGTGGTTACGAGCAGTTCTTC.

In its sample, this clonotype was seen many times. The rearrangement joins TRBV6-1 to TRBJ2-7, with 7 bases aligning to TRBD1. This CDR3 region has 16 residues. V lost 6 bases and J lost 2; bases outside the gene matches: 13. The germline CDR1 and CDR2 sequences are MNHNS and SASEGT. The CDR3: CASRPWTGATTYEQYF. Here the CDR3 DNA reads TGTGCCAGCAGACCTTGGACAGGCGCCACAACCTACGAGCAGTACTTC.

The chain combines TRBV20-1 with TRBJ2-5, with D maybe TRBD2 (5 bases). In germline, CDR1 is DFQATT, CDR2 SNEGSKA (reference sequence). V gave up 3 bases and J gave up 5 bases, with 19 bases separating them. The CDR3 loop spans 15 amino acids. DNA for the CDR3: TGCAGTGCTAGGCCCCTCAGCGGCGTAGGGGAGACCCAGTACTTC. This gives the protein CSARPLSGVGETQYF.

This clonotype was seen at least ten times. The V call is TRBV11-2, the J call TRBJ2-5; D remains ambiguous. Trimming shortened V by 2 bases and J by 1 base, and 8 bases separated the two germline ends. CDR3 size: 14 residues. Germline CDR1 is SGHAT and CDR2 is FQNNGV. CDR3 sequence: CASSLSLAQETQYF. CDR3 in DNA: TGTGCCAGCAGCTTATCGTTAGCCCAAGAGACCCAGTACTTC.

This clonotype was seen many times. The rearrangement joins TRBV6-2 or TRBV6-3 to TRBJ2-7, with D unresolved. This CDR3 spans 11 amino acids. Per the germline V gene, CDR1 is MNHEY and CDR2 is SVGEGT. Trimming took off 3 bases at V and 6 bases at J, with 6 bases between the two ends. The chain's CDR3 is CASSYFAEQYF. CDR3 bases: TGTGCCAGCAGTTATTTCGCCGAGCAGTACTTC.

This clonotype was observed at least ten times. The chain uses TRBV2 and TRBJ2-2; 7 positions match TRBD1. V lost 5 bases, J lost 5 bases, and 8 bases stayed unmatched. Looked up from germline, CDR1 is SNHLY and CDR2 is FYNNEI. This CDR3 contains 15 residues. The CDR3 is CASSRDSGFTGELFF. The CDR3 DNA sequence: TGTGCCAGCAGTCGGGACAGCGGATTTACCGGGGAGCTGTTTTTT.

This clonotype was seen many times. V is TRBV10-3 and J is TRBJ2-3; D uncertain. Germline V gene sequence: CDR1 ENHRY, CDR2 SYGVKD. V lost 4 bases and J lost 6, with 5 bases in between. The CDR3 is 11 residues long. The CDR3 spells CAISGGDTQYF. As DNA, the CDR3 is TGTGCCATCAGTGGGGGTGATACGCAGTATTTT.

CDR3 nucleotide sequence: TGCGCCAGCAGCCTCCCCACGGGAGACACCACAGATACGCAGTATTTT. Translated: CASSLPTGDTTDTQYF. The rearrangement uses TRBV5-1 and TRBJ2-3; perhaps TRBD2 as D (6 bases). V gave up 4 bases and J gave up 2 bases, with 17 bases separating them. Germline CDR1 reads SGHRS; CDR2 reads YFSETQ. The CDR3 is 16 residues long.

In its sample, this clonotype was seen many times. The rearrangement uses TRBV19 and TRBJ2-5; D is perhaps TRBD1 (6 bases). The CDR3 consists of 12 residues. The germline V gene encodes CDR1 LNHDA and CDR2 SQIVND (reference sequence). V shed 8 bases and J shed 2 bases, with 9 bases lying between them. CDR3 coding DNA: TGTGCCAGTCAGGACAGACAAGAGACCCAGTACTTC. Protein sequence: CASQDRQETQYF.

Many counts were recorded for this clonotype. V and J are TRBV28 and TRBJ2-5, with a tentative D call TRBD2 (6 bases). The CDR3 runs 13 residues. From germline, CDR1 is MDHEN and CDR2 SYDVKM. V was pared by 8 bases and J by 1 base, with 11 bases between. CDR3: CASGSGLQETQYF. The CDR3 nucleotides read TGTGCCAGCGGCTCGGGACTCCAAGAGACCCAGTACTTC.

This clonotype has at least ten counts. The rearrangement joins TRBV7-2 to TRBJ1-5; D may be TRBD1 (6 bases). V dropped 0 bases and J dropped 4 bases, with 10 bases sitting between them. The V gene's germline CDR1 is SGHTA and CDR2 FQGNSA. CDR3 size: 15 residues. Written as DNA, the CDR3 is TGTGCCAGCAGCTTAGCGTGGCAGGGGAATCAGCCCCAGCATTTT. This gives the protein CASSLAWQGNQPQHF. Filled out from reference TRBV7-2 and TRBJ1-5, the complete variable domain reads GAGVSQSPSNKVTEKGKDVELRCDPISGHTALYWYRQSLGQGLEFLIYFQGNSAPDKSGLPSDRFSAERTGGSVSTLTIQRTQQEDSAVYLCASSLAWQGNQPQHFGDGTRLSIL.

CDR3 sequence (DNA): TGCAGTGTCACGGGTCAGGAGAATCAGCCCCAGCATTTT. Its protein is CSVTGQENQPQHF. This chain links TRBV20-1 with TRBJ1-5, with unresolved D. From germline, CDR1 is DFQATT and CDR2 SNEGSKA (reference sequence). This CDR3 is built from 13 residues. The V gene lost 7 bases and the J gene lost 4 bases, with 14 bases spanning the gap.

The sample holds many counts of this clonotype. V usage is TRBV20-1 and J usage is TRBJ1-5; 8 positions match TRBD1. V shed 5 bases, J shed 2 bases, and the junction held 14 bases outside the gene matches. The CDR3 covers 17 residues. Germline CDR1 and CDR2: DFQATT and SNEGSKA (reference sequence). This CDR3 is CSAATPRTGWRNQPQHF. The CDR3 DNA sequence: TGCAGTGCTGCCACACCACGGACAGGGTGGCGCAATCAGCCCCAGCATTTT.

This clonotype was picked up many times. The DNA of the CDR3 is TGTGCCAGCAGTGAAGCAACAGAAGCAGATACGCAGTATTTT. Its translation is CASSEATEADTQYF. The chain has TRBV2 and TRBJ2-3, with no clear D. The CDR3 totals 14 residues. CDR1 SNHLY and CDR2 FYNNEI come from the germline V gene. V shed 0 bases and J shed 4 bases, with 8 bases lying between them.

This chain joins TRBV20-1 and TRBJ1-1, with unresolved D. There are 14 residues in the CDR3. Germline V gene sequence: CDR1 DFQATT, CDR2 SNEGSKA (reference sequence). The V end lost 2 bases, the J end lost 1 base, and 11 bases lay between the germline ends. CDR3 amino acids: CSARKDPGNTEAFF. CDR3 in DNA: TGCAGTGCTAGAAAAGACCCCGGGAACACTGAAGCTTTCTTT.

This clonotype was seen a few times. V is TRBV5-8 and J is TRBJ2-7; 8 positions agree with TRBD1. Germline V lookup: CDR1 SGHTS, CDR2 YDEGEE. Trimming took 2 bases from V and 1 from J; bases not matched to a gene: 8. This CDR3 spans 16 amino acids. The CDR3 is CASSLGLTGGSYEQYF. The CDR3 DNA reads TGTGCCAGCAGCTTAGGCCTCACAGGGGGATCCTACGAGCAGTACTTC. Full variable domain (remainder filled in from reference TRBV5-8 and TRBJ2-7): EAGVTQSPTHLIKTRGQQATLRCSPISGHTSVYWYQQALGLGLQFLLWYDEGEERNRGNFPPRFSGRQFPNYSSELNVNALELEDSALYLCASSLGLTGGSYEQYFGPGTRLTVT.

This clonotype was recorded many times. This sequence joins TRBV7-9 and TRBJ2-6; TRBD2 agrees at 12 bases. With 5 bases clipped from V and 0 bases from J, the junction kept 8 bases outside the gene matches. Germline V gene data show CDR1 as SEHNR and CDR2 as FQNEAQ (reference sequence). There are 19 residues in the CDR3. The CDR3 nucleotides are TGTGCCAGCAGCGCCTGGACTAGCGGGGCCCTCTCTGGGGCCAACGTCCTGACTTTC. Translated, it gives CASSAWTSGALSGANVLTF.

This clonotype was detected ten times or more. The chain carries TRBV5-6 and TRBJ2-7, with 7 positions matching TRBD2. This CDR3 has 14 amino acids. With 2 bases clipped from V and 3 bases from J, the junction kept 5 bases outside the gene matches. CDR1 is SGHDT and CDR2 is YYEEEE in the germline V gene. CDR3: CASSFGTTYYEQYF. The CDR3 DNA reads as TGTGCCAGCAGCTTTGGGACTACCTACTACGAGCAGTACTTC.